This T cell receptor (beta chain) originates from a study of cytomegalovirus exposure and HLA in healthy donors. Overall study findings and caveats: Some highly shared sequence variants likely arose as a pipeline artifact. The productive fraction for most TCR beta V segments was about 87% or about 30% in an earlier analysis.

Germline loops: CDR1 SNHLY, CDR2 FYNNEI. V dropped 5 bases and J dropped 12; count of bases not matched to a gene: 11. The length of the CDR3 is 15 residues. Amplification used 60 Vbeta primers and 13 Jbeta primers. Clones were sequenced by immunoSEQ multiplex PCR, and TCRdb holds only the in-frame ones, with some missing. The sample yields about 170,000 clones, about 88% seen once. Note on this clone: The antigen remains undetermined.

The J gene is TRBJ2-1, the V gene TRBV2; 12 nucleotides agree with TRBD2. The clonotype was recovered from a man aged 25 to 40 in good health and CMV-seropositive. The sequenced sample consisted of PBMCs. CDR3 sequence (DNA): TGTGCCAGCAGTCCACTAGCGGGAGGTTTTATCGGGCAGTTCTTC. It yields the protein CASSPLAGGFIGQFF.